This T cell receptor (beta chain) comes out of a study of blood T cell repertoires in COVID-19. Study summary: PBMCs, B-cell-depleted T cells, or T cells provided the cDNA or gDNA that made up the material.

This clone was recorded once. How the authors handled the data: How many nucleated cells were present was estimated from reference gene primer amplification. Repertoires were generated with immunoSEQ multiplex PCR, while TCRdb's copy carries only in-frame clones and drops some. D and trimming were read from the DNA, whereas the V and J calls and clone size are those reported in that table. The sample shows about 69,000 clones, around 83% of them seen only once. Trimming at V came to 5 bases and at J to 0 bases, leaving 6 bases not matched to a gene. Germline CDR1 is LGHDT and CDR2 is YNNKEL (reference sequence). The CDR3 is 15 amino acids.

This chain uses TRBV3-1 (or the pseudogene TRBV3-2) with TRBJ1-2; 7 nucleotides line up with TRBD1. The sequence derives from a woman older than 75 with acute or convalescent COVID-19. The specimen sequenced was peripheral blood. The CDR3 protein is CASSNRQGTNYGYTF. Here the CDR3 DNA reads TGTGCCAGCAGCAACCGACAGGGTACTAACTATGGCTACACCTTC.